This T cell receptor beta chain is drawn from a study of blood T cell repertoires in COVID-19. Study as a whole: COVID-19 samples collected from the United States, Italy and Spain covered acute and convalescent phases. PBMCs, B-cell-depleted T cells, or T cells were the source of the cDNA or gDNA that made up the material.

Ages ranged from roughly 18 to 100 years, with residence in about two dozen US areas. The CDR3 contains 15 residues. Germline assignment: CDR1 SNHLY and CDR2 FYNNEI. V shed 1 base and J 5 bases; nucleotides not matched to a gene: 6. Original data processing: Quantification of nucleated cells was approximated via reference gene primer amplification. Produced via immunoSEQ multiplex PCR; TCRdb's table is partial and in-frame only. That table supplies the V and J calls and clone size; D and trimming were determined from the DNA. The sample yields around 260,000 clones, 80% to 90% seen once. The chain recombines TRBV2 with TRBJ2-5; the match to TRBD1 covers 8 bases. This TCR was recovered from a woman in her twenties or thirties who had recovered from COVID-19. The specimen was PBMCs or T cells enriched from blood (not recorded which). CDR3 in amino acids: CASSEEVRGQETQYF. In DNA, the CDR3 is TGTGCCAGCAGTGAAGAGGTCAGGGGGCAGGAGACCCAGTACTTC.